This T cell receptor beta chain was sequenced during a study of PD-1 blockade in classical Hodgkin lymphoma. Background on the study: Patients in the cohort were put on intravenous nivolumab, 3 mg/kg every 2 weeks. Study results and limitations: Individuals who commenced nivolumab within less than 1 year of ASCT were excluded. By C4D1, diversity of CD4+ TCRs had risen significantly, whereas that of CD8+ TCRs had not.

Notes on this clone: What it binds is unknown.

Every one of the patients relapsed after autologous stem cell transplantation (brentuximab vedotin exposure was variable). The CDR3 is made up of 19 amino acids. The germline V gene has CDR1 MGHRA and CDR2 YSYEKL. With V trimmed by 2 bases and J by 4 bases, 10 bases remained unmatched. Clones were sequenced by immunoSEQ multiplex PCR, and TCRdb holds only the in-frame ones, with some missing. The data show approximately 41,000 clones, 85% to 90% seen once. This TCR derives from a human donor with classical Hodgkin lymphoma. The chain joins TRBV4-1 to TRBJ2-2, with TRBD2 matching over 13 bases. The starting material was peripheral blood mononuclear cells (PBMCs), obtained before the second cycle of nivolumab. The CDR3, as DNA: TGCGCCAGCAGCCAAACGATGGTGACTAGCGGGGGGCGCACCGGGGAGCTGTTTTTT. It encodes CASSQTMVTSGGRTGELFF.